Detailed here is one T cell receptor beta chain. The CDR3 is made up of 13 amino acids. Germline lookup yields CDR1 SGHTA and CDR2 FQGNSA. Trimming shortened V by 4 bases and J by 3 bases, and 7 bases separated the two germline ends. This sample was taken from a study of blood T cell repertoires in COVID-19. Across the study: COVID-19 samples collected from the United States, Italy and Spain covered acute and convalescent phases.

Authors' methods: Amplifying reference gene primers gave estimates of nucleated cell counts. TCRdb keeps only in-frame clones here, not all; method: immunoSEQ multiplex PCR. That table gives V, J and clone size, and the DNA gave D and trimming. The sample has around 100,000 clones; roughly 85% are singletons. This clonotype was obtained from a human donor in a cohort sampled during active COVID-19. The V gene is TRBV7-2, the J gene TRBJ1-5; unclear D gene. Sequenced: peripheral blood. CDR3 sequence (DNA): TGTGCCAGCAGCTCGAGCCCCAATCAGCCCCAGCATTTT. It encodes CASSSSPNQPQHF.